This TCR beta chain came from a study of blood T cell repertoires in COVID-19. Looking at the study overall: Whether acute or convalescent, the COVID-19 samples came from the United States, Italy and Spain.

The assay was immunoSEQ multiplex PCR, and TCRdb's table has in-frame clones only and misses some. The table includes 250,000 to 300,000 clones, 90% detected once. This clone has only a few counts. While infection was still active, Seattle patients were enrolled and then followed longitudinally. This CDR3 comprises 14 residues. Trimming took 4 bases from V and 4 from J, leaving 14 bases between them. Looked up from germline, CDR1 is LGHNA and CDR2 is YSLEER. What was sequenced was peripheral blood. The sequence was obtained from a woman between 45 and 65 years old with COVID-19, enrolled during active disease. This sequence joins TRBV4-3 and TRBJ2-7, with D perhaps TRBD2 (6 bases). CDR3 bases: TGCGCCAGCAGCCCGGGACTTCCAGGGTACGAGCAGTACTTC. Its protein product is CASSPGLPGYEQYF.